Listed here are 23 T cell receptor beta chains from one sample, sequenced in a study of OX40 agonist ivuxolimab in advanced cancers. Some clones are missing from TCRdb's copy, which holds only in-frame ones; the method was immunoSEQ multiplex PCR. The sample lists about 49,000 clones; about 88% were seen once. Source: CD4+ or CD8+ T cells sorted from blood, taken in a trial of the OX40 agonist ivuxolimab. The receptors stem from an adult with an advanced solid tumor such as melanoma, head and neck, liver or kidney cancer.

The rearrangement uses TRBV27 and TRBJ1-1; TRBD1 might be the D (6 bases). Germline CDR1 and CDR2: MNHEY and SMNVEV (reference sequence). The CDR3 is 17 amino acids. V lost 5 bases, J lost 5 bases, and 24 bases lay in between. The chain's CDR3 is CASSPWGSGAGQTEAFF. CDR3 coding DNA: TGTGCCAGCAGTCCATGGGGATCAGGGGCCGGGCAGACTGAAGCTTTCTTT.

The chain has TRBV23-1 and TRBJ2-7, with 13 nucleotides matching TRBD2. TRBV23-1 is sorted into the ORF group, with uncertain function. Trimming took 6 bases from V and 5 from J; bases not matched to a gene: 13. The CDR3 sequence is 17 residues long. In DNA, the CDR3 is TGCGCCAGCAGGCCGGAACTAGCGGGAGGGCCGGCCCACGAGCAGTACTTC. Translating gives CASRPELAGGPAHEQYF.

The rearrangement uses TRBV4-2 and TRBJ1-4; D may be TRBD1 (6 bases). The length of the CDR3 is 16 residues. Germline values: CDR1 LGHNA, CDR2 YNFKEQ. The V end lost 4 bases, the J end lost 7 bases, and 19 bases lay between the germline ends. In DNA, the CDR3 is TGTGCCAGCAGCCGACCTCGGGACTCACAGGGTGAAAAACTGTTTTTT. This sequence encodes CASSRPRDSQGEKLFF.

The rearrangement links TRBV18 to TRBJ2-7; TRBD2 matches at 12 bases. Germline loops: CDR1 KGHSH, CDR2 LQKENI. The CDR3 runs 15 residues. Trimming at V came to 6 bases and at J to 5 bases, leaving 8 bases not matched to a gene. CDR3 sequence reads: CASSLPSGRENEQYF. The CDR3 DNA reads as TGTGCCAGCTCGCTTCCTAGCGGGAGGGAAAACGAGCAGTACTTC.

J is TRBJ2-7 and V is TRBV9; 8 bases are a match to TRBD1. The junction had 7 bases not matched to a gene; V was cut back by 0 bases and J by 2 bases. The CDR3 is 16 amino acids. CDR1 is SGDLS, CDR2 YYNGEE, per germline. The chain's CDR3 is CASSVGRDRRTYEQYF. The CDR3 DNA reads as TGTGCCAGCAGCGTAGGTCGGGACAGGAGAACCTACGAGCAGTACTTC.

The rearrangement joins TRBV7-8 to TRBJ2-1; D tentatively fits TRBD1 or TRBD2 (5 bases each). The CDR3 has 17 amino acids. The V gene lost 0 bases and the J gene lost 5 bases, with 17 bases spanning the gap. Germline V gene data show CDR1 as SGHVS and CDR2 as FQNEAQ. The CDR3 DNA is TGTGCCAGCAGCTTAGCCCGGACACTCGCGGGCCACAATGAGCAGTTCTTC. Amino acid sequence: CASSLARTLAGHNEQFF.

The chain employs TRBV5-8 and TRBJ1-5; D gene uncertain. The CDR3 totals 13 residues. Germline CDR1 and CDR2: SGHTS and YDEGEE. The V gene lost 4 bases and the J gene lost 7 bases, with 12 bases spanning the gap. The CDR3 DNA reads TGTGCCAGCAGCCGCGGGTCGAAACAGCCCCAGCATTTT. It yields the protein CASSRGSKQPQHF.

Notes on this clone: One end of the junction fails to match germline, which may point to a read error. This chain uses TRBV7-2 with TRBJ2-2, with D possibly being TRBD1 (5 bases). Looked up from germline, CDR1 is SGHTA and CDR2 is FQGNSA. The CDR3 runs to 14 residues. The DNA for the CDR3 is TGTGCCAGCACCCAAGGGGCGAACAGCGGGGAGCTGTTTTTT. It encodes CASTQGANSGELFF.

The V call is TRBV19, the J call TRBJ2-7, with D possibly TRBD2 on 6 matching bases. Germline values: CDR1 LNHDA, CDR2 SQIVND (reference sequence). The CDR3 covers 14 residues. Trimming left V 3 bases short and J 6 bases short, with 15 bases between. CDR3 protein: CASSIESTGGEQYF. CDR3 in DNA: TGTGCCAGTAGTATCGAAAGTACCGGGGGCGAGCAGTACTTC.

The chain employs TRBV6-5 and TRBJ2-2; D is unclear. V dropped 10 bases and J dropped 6 bases, with 15 bases sitting between them. The CDR3 is 13 residues long. From germline, CDR1 is MNHEY and CDR2 SVGAGI. CDR3 coding DNA: TGTGCCACCACAACGGCCTACGCCGGGGAGCTGTTTTTT. It encodes CATTTAYAGELFF.

The CDR3 DNA reads as TGTGCCAGCAGAGAAAGCGGGAGATACAATGAGCAGTTCTTC. Amino acid sequence: CASRESGRYNEQFF. The chain recombines TRBV6-5 with TRBJ2-1, with 8 bases matching TRBD2. V dropped 6 bases and J dropped 4; count of bases not matched to a gene: 5. CDR1 is MNHEY and CDR2 is SVGAGI in the germline V gene. The CDR3 sequence is 14 residues long.

This chain joins TRBV19 and TRBJ2-2; no definite D call. V was clipped by 5 bases and J by 8 bases, with 6 bases between them. Germline assignment: CDR1 LNHDA and CDR2 SQIVND (reference sequence). The CDR3 is made up of 11 amino acids. CDR3 amino acids: CASSSRGELFF. The CDR3 DNA reads as TGTGCCAGTAGTTCGAGAGGGGAGCTGTTTTTT.

This chain connects TRBV7-2 to TRBJ2-1; 15 bases are shared with TRBD2. In germline, CDR1 is SGHTA, CDR2 FQGNSA. This CDR3 spans 15 amino acids. With V trimmed by 4 bases and J by 9 bases, 4 bases remained unmatched. CDR3 loop: CASSWTSGRVSEQFF. In DNA, the CDR3 is TGTGCCAGCAGCTGGACTAGCGGGAGGGTTAGTGAGCAGTTCTTC.

The chain employs TRBV10-3 and TRBJ1-2, with D hard to call. Trimming shortened V by 7 bases and J by 4 bases, and 13 bases separated the two germline ends. The CDR3 loop spans 13 amino acids. The germline gives CDR1 ENHRY, CDR2 SYGVKD. The CDR3 reads CAINSQDIYGYTF. The CDR3 DNA reads TGTGCCATCAACAGCCAGGATATCTATGGCTACACCTTC.

The chain carries TRBV19 and TRBJ2-5; 12 bases match TRBD1. The CDR3 runs 16 residues. J was trimmed by 4 bases and V by 0 bases; bases with no gene match: 3. CDR1 is LNHDA and CDR2 is SQIVND in the germline V gene (reference sequence). The CDR3 nucleotides are TGTGCCAGTAGTATAGATCGGGACAGGGGGCGAGAGACCCAGTACTTC. It specifies CASSIDRDRGRETQYF.

The genes are TRBV7-9 and TRBJ2-7; TRBD2 might be the D (5 bases). The CDR3 consists of 13 residues. Trimming pared 3 bases from V and 3 bases from J, leaving 9 bases between. Germline V gene sequence: CDR1 SEHNR, CDR2 FQNEAQ (reference sequence). In nucleotides, the CDR3 is TGTGCCAGCAGCTTCCGGGATCTCTACGAGCAGTACTTC. It codes for CASSFRDLYEQYF.

CDR3 amino acids: CASSPPGQAEEQFF. In nucleotides, the CDR3 is TGTGCCAGCTCACCACCCGGCCAGGCCGAAGAGCAGTTCTTC. The V and J genes are TRBV18 and TRBJ2-1; D is unresolved. The CDR3 covers 14 residues. Germline V CDR1 and CDR2: KGHSH, LQKENI. V lost 0 bases to trimming and J lost 10 bases, with 13 bases between them.

This clone has more than one count but fewer than ten. The V and J genes are TRBV6-6 and TRBJ1-6; 7 nucleotides match TRBD1. The CDR3 is made up of 14 amino acids. CDR1 is MNHNY and CDR2 is SVGAGI in the germline V gene (reference sequence). After removal of 6 bases from V and 9 bases from J, the junction contained 8 bases not matched to a gene. CDR3 coding DNA: TGTGCCAGCAGCCGAACAGGGGTTCGTTCACCCCTCCACTTT. It translates to CASSRTGVRSPLHF.

This clone occurred a few times. The CDR3: CASSLSRERSYNEQFF. CDR3 in DNA: TGTGCCAGCAGTTTATCGCGGGAGCGCTCCTACAATGAGCAGTTCTTC. The chain is built from TRBV28 and TRBJ2-1; 7 bases match TRBD2. This CDR3 contains 16 residues. Germline CDR1 reads MDHEN; CDR2 reads SYDVKM. With V trimmed by 1 base and J by 0 bases, 3 bases remained unmatched.

The chain recombines TRBV10-3 with TRBJ2-1; D is ambiguous. The germline CDR1 and CDR2 sequences are ENHRY and SYGVKD. V lost 2 bases, J lost 8 bases, and 7 bases lay in between. This CDR3 region has 12 residues. The CDR3 nucleotides are TGTGCCATCAGTGAGAGGCAGGATGAGCAGTTCTTC. Translating gives CAISERQDEQFF.

In the case of this clone: This same CDR3 is encoded by further DNA sequences in the sample. The chain is built from TRBV5-6 and TRBJ2-2, with D possibly TRBD2 on 5 matching bases. V was cut by 7 bases and J by 4 bases, with 11 bases left in between. There are 13 residues in the CDR3. Germline V gene lookup returns CDR1 SGHDT and CDR2 YYEEEE. As DNA, the CDR3 is TGTGCCAGCTTAGCCGGAGGCACCGGGGAGCTGTTTTTT. Translating gives CASLAGGTGELFF.

The chain uses TRBV27 and TRBJ2-3; D unresolved. Germline lookup yields CDR1 MNHEY and CDR2 SMNVEV (reference sequence). Between the trimmed V and J ends, which lost 3 bases and 3 bases, there was a span of 7 bases. This CDR3 region has 13 residues. The CDR3 DNA reads as TGTGCCAGCAGTTTTCATGAGACAGATACGCAGTATTTT. Translated, it gives CASSFHETDTQYF.

V is TRBV30 and J is TRBJ2-7; a weak D match, TRBD2 (7 bases). V was pared by 3 bases and J by 1 base, with 13 bases between. This CDR3 is built from 14 residues. Looked up from germline, CDR1 is GTSNPN and CDR2 is SVGIG (reference sequence). CDR3 DNA sequence: TGTGCCTGGAGCAAGGGGGGGACTTCCTACGAGCAGTACTTC. It specifies CAWSKGGTSYEQYF.